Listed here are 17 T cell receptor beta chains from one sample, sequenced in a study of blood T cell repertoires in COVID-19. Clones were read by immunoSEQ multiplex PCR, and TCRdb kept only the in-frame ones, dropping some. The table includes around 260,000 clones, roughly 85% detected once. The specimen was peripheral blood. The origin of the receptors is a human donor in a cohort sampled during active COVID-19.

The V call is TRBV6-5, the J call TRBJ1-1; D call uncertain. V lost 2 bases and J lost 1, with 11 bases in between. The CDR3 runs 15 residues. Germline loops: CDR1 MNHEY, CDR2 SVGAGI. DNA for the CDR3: TGTGCCAGCAGTTACCGGACTCGGGGGAACACTGAAGCTTTCTTT. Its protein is CASSYRTRGNTEAFF.

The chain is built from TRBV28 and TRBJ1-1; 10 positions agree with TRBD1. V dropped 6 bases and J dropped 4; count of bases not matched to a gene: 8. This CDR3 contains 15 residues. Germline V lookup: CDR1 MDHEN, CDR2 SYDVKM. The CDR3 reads CASRSGGTGATEAFF. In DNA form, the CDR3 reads TGTGCCAGCAGATCAGGGGGGACAGGGGCCACTGAAGCTTTCTTT.

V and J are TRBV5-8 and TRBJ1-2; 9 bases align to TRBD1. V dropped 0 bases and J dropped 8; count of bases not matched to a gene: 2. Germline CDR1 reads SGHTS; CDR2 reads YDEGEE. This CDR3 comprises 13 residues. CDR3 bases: TGTGCCAGCAGCTTGGGACAGGGGGACGGCTACACCTTC. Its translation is CASSLGQGDGYTF.

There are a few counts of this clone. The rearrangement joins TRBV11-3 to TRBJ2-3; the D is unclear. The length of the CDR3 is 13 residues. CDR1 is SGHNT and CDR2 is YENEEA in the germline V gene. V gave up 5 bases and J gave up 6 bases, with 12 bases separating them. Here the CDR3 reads CASSERGKDTQYF. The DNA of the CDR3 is TGTGCCAGCAGCGAACGAGGAAAGGATACGCAGTATTTT. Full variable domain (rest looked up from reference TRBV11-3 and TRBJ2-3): EAGVVQSPRYKIIEKKQPVAFWCNPISGHNTLYWYLQNLGQGPELLIRYENEEAVDDSQLPKDRFSAERLKGVDSTLKIQPAELGDSAVYLCASSERGKDTQYFGPGTRLTVL.

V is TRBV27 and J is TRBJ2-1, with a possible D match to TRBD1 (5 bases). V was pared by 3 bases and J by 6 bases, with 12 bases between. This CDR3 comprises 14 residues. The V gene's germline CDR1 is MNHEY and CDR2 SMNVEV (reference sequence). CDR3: CASSLRQIFNEQFF. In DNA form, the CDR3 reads TGTGCCAGCAGTTTGAGACAGATTTTCAATGAGCAGTTCTTC.

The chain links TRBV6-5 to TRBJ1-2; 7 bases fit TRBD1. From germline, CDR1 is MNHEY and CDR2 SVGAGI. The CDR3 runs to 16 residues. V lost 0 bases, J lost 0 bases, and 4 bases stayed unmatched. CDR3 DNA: TGTGCCAGCAGTTACTCGTACAGGGGAGCTAACTATGGCTACACCTTC. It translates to CASSYSYRGANYGYTF.

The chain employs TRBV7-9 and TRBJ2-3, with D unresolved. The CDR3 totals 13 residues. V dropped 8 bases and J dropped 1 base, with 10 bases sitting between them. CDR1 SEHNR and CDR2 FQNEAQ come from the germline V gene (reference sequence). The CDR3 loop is CASLPSGTDTQYF. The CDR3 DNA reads TGTGCCAGCCTTCCTTCGGGCACAGATACGCAGTATTTT.

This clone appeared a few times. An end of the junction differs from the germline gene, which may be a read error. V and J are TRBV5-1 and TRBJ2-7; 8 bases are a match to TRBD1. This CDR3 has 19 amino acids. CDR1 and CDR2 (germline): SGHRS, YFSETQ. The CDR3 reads CASSKESPGTGLTSSEQYF. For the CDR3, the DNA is TGCGCCAGCAGCAAAGAAAGTCCCGGGACAGGACTAACTTCCTCCGAGCAGTACTTC.

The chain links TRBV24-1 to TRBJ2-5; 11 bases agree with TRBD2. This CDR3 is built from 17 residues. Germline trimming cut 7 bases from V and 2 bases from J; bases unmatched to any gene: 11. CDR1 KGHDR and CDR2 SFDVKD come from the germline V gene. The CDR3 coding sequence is TGTGCCACCAGCAAGGCCCGCTTAGCGGGAGGGCAAGAGACCCAGTACTTC. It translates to CATSKARLAGGQETQYF.

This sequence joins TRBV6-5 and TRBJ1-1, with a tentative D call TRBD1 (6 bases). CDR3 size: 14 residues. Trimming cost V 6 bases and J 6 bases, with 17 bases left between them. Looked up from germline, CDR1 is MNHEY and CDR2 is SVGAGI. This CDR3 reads CASSKGVQGAEAFF. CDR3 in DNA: TGTGCCAGCAGCAAGGGGGTACAGGGTGCTGAAGCTTTCTTT.

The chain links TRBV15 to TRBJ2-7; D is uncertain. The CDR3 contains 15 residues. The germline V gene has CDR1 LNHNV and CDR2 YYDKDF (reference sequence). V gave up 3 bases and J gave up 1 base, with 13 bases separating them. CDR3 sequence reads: CATSSARGLSYEQYF. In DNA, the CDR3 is TGTGCCACCAGCAGTGCCCGAGGCCTTTCCTACGAGCAGTACTTC.

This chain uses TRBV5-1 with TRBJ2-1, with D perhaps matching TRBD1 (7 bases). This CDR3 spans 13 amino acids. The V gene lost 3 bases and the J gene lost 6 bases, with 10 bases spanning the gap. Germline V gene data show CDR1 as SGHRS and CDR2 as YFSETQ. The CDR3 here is CASSSGGGNEQFF. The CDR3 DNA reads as TGCGCCAGCAGCTCAGGGGGAGGCAATGAGCAGTTCTTC.

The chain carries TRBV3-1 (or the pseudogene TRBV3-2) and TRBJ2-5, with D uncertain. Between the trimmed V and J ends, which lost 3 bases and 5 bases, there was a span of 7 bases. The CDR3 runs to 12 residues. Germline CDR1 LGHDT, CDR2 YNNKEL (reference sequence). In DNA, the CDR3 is TGTGCCAGCAGCCAGTTTTCGGAGACCCAGTACTTC. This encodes CASSQFSETQYF.

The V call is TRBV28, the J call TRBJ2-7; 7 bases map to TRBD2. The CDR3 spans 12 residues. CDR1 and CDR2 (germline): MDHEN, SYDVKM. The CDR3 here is CQSGDVSYEQYF. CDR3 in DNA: TGTCAGAGCGGGGACGTTTCCTACGAGCAGTACTTC.

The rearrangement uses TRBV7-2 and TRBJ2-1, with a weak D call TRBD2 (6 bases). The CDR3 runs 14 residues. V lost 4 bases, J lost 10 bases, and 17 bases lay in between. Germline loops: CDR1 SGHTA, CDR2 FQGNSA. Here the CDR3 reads CASSWDGSAWEQFF. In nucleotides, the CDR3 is TGTGCCAGCAGCTGGGACGGGAGTGCGTGGGAGCAGTTCTTC.

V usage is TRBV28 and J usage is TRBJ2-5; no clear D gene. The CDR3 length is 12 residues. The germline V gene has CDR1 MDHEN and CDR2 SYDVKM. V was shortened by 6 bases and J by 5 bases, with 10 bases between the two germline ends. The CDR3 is CASSSPRETQYF. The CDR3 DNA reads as TGTGCCAGCAGCTCCCCCCGGGAGACCCAGTACTTC.

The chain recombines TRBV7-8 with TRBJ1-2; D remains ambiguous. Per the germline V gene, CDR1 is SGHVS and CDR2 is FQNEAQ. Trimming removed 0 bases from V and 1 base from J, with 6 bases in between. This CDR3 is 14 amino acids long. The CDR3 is CASSLAGVNYGYTF. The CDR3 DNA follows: TGTGCCAGCAGCTTAGCGGGAGTTAACTATGGCTACACCTTC.